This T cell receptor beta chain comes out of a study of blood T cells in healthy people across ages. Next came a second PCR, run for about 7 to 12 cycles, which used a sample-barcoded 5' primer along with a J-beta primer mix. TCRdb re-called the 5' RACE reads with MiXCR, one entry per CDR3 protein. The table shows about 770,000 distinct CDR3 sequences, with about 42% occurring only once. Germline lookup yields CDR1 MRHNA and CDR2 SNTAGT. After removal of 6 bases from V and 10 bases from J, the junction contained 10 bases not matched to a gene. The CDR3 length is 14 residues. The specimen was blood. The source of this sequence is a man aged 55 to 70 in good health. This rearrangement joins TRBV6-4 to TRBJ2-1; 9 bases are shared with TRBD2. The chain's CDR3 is CASRTSGSSGEQFF. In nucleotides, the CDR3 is TGTGCCAGCAGAACTAGCGGGTCCTCCGGGGAGCAGTTCTTC.